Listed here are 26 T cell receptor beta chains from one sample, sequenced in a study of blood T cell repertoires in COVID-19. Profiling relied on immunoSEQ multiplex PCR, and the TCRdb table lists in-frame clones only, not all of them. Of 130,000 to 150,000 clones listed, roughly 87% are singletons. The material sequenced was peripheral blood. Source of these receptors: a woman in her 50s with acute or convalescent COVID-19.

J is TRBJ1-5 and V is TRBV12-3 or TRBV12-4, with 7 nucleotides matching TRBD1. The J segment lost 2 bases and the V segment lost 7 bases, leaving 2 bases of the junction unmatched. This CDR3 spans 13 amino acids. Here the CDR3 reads CASTQGGNQPQHF. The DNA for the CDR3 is TGTGCCAGCACCCAGGGGGGCAATCAGCCCCAGCATTTT.

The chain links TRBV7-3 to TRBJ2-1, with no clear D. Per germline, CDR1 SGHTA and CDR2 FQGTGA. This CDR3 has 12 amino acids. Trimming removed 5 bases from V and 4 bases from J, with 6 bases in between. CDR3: CASSREYNEQFF. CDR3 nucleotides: TGTGCCAGCAGCCGCGAATACAATGAGCAGTTCTTC.

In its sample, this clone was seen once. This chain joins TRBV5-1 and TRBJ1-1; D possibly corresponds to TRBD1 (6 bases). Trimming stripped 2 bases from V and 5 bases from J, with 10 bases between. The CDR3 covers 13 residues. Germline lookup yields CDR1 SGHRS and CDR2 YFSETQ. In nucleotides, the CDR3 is TGCGCCAGCAGCTTCTCAGGGGTTACTGAAGCTTTCTTT. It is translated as CASSFSGVTEAFF.

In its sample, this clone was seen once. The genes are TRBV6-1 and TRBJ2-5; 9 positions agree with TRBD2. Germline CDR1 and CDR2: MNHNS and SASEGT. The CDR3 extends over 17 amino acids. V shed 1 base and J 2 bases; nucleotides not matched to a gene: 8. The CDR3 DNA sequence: TGTGCCAGCAGTGAAGGGTTCCTAGCGGGGTTTCAAGAGACCCAGTACTTC. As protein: CASSEGFLAGFQETQYF.

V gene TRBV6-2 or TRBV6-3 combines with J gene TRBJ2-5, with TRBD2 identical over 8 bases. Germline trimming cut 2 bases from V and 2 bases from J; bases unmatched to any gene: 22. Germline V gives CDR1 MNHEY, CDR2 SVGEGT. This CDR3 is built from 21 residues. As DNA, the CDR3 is TGTGCCAGCAGTTACCCGGTGCTTATGGGACAACGGACTAGCATTCAAGAGACCCAGTACTTC. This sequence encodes CASSYPVLMGQRTSIQETQYF.

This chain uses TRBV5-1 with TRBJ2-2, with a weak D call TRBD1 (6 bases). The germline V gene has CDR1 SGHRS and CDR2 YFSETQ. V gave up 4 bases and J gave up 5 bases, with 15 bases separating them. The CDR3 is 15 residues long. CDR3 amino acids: CASSQGQSLTGELFF. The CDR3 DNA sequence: TGCGCCAGCAGCCAGGGACAATCCCTAACCGGGGAGCTGTTTTTT.

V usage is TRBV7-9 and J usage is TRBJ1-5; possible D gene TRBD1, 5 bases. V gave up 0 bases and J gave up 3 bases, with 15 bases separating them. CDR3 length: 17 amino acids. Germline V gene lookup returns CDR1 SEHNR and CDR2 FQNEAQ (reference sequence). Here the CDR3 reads CASSLARDSANNQPQHF. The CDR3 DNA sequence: TGTGCCAGCAGCTTAGCTAGAGACAGTGCCAACAATCAGCCCCAGCATTTT.

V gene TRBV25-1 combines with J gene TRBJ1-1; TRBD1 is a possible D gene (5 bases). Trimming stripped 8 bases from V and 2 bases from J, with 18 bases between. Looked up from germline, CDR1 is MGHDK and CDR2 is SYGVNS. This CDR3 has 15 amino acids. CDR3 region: CASAPGGEVNTEAFF. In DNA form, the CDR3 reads TGTGCCAGCGCCCCAGGAGGGGAGGTCAACACTGAAGCTTTCTTT.

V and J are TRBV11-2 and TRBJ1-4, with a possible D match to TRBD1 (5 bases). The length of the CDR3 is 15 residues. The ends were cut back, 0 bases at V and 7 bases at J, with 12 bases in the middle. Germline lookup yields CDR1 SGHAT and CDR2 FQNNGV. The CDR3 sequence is CASSLEWDSLEKLFF. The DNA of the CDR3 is TGTGCCAGCAGCTTAGAGTGGGACTCCCTTGAAAAACTGTTTTTT.

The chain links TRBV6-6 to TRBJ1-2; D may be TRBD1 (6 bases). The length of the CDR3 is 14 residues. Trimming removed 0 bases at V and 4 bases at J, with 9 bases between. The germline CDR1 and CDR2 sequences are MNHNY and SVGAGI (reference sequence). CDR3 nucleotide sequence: TGTGCCAGCAGTTACTCGAGGGACACCTATGGCTACACCTTC. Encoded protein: CASSYSRDTYGYTF.

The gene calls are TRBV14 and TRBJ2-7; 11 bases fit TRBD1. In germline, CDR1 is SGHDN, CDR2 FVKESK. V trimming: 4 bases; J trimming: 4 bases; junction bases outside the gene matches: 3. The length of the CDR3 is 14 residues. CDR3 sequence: CASSRGQGGYEQYF. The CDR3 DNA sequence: TGTGCCAGCAGCCGGGGACAGGGGGGATACGAGCAGTACTTC.

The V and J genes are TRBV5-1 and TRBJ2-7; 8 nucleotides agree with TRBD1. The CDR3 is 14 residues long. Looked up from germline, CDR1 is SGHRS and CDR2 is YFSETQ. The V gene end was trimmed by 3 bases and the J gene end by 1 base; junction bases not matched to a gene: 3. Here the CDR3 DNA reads TGCGCCAGCAGCTCAAGGACAGGGTCCTACGAGCAGTACTTC. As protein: CASSSRTGSYEQYF.

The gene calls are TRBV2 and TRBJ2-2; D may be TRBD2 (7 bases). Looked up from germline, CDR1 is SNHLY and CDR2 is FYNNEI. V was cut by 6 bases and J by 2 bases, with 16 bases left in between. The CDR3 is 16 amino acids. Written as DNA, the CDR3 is TGTGCCAGCAGCCTCGCGGGGGCCCAAAACACCGGGGAGCTGTTTTTT. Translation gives CASSLAGAQNTGELFF. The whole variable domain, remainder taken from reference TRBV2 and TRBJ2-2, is EPEVTQTPSHQVTQMGQEVILRCVPISNHLYFYWYRQILGQKVEFLVSFYNNEISEKSEIFDDQFSVERPDGSNFTLKIRSTKLEDSAMYFCASSLAGAQNTGELFFGEGSRLTVL.

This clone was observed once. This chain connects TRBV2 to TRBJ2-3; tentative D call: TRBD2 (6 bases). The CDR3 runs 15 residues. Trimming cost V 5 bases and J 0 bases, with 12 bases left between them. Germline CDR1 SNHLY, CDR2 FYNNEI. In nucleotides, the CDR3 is TGTGCCAGCAGTCGGGGGACTGCTAGCACAGATACGCAGTATTTT. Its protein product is CASSRGTASTDTQYF.

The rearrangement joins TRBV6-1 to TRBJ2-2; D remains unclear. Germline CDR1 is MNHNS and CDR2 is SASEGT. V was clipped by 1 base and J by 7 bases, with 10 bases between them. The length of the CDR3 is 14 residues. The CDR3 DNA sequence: TGTGCCAGCAGTGAAGTCACCTACGGCGGGGAGCTGTTTTTT. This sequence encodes CASSEVTYGGELFF.

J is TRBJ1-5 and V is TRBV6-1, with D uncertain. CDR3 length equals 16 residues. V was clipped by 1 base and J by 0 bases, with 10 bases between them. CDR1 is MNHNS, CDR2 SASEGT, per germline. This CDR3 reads CASSEGWQNSNQPQHF. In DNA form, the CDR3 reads TGTGCCAGCAGTGAAGGTTGGCAGAATAGCAATCAGCCCCAGCATTTT.

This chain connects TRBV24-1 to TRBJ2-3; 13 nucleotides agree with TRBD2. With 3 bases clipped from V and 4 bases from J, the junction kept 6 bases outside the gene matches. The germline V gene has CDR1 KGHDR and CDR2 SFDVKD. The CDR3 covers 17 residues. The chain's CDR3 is CATSDMGTSGTPDTQYF. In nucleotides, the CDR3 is TGTGCCACCAGTGATATGGGGACTAGCGGGACCCCAGATACGCAGTATTTT.

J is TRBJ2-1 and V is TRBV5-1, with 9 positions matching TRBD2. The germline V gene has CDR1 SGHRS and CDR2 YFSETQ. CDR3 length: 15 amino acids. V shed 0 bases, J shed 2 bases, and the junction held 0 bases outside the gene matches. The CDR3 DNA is TGCGCCAGCAGCTTGGGACTAGCGGCCTACAATGAGCAGTTCTTC. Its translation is CASSLGLAAYNEQFF.

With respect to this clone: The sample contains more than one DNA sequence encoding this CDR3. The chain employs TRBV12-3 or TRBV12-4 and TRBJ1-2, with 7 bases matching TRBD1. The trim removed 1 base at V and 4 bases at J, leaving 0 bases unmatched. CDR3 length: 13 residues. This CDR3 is CASSLGQGYGYTF. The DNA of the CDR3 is TGTGCCAGCAGTTTAGGACAGGGCTATGGCTACACCTTC.

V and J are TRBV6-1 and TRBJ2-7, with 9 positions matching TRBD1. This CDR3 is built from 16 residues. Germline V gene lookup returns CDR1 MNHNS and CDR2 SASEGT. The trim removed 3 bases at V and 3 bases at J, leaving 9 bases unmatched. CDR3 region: CASSDLRAGQGYEQYF. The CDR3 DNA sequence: TGTGCCAGCAGTGATCTGAGAGCGGGACAGGGCTACGAGCAGTACTTC.

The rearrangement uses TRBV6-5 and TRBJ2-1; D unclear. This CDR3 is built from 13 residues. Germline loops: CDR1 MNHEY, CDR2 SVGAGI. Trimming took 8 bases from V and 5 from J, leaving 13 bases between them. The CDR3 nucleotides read TGTGCCAGCCTTTCTTCTCTACACAATGAGCAGTTCTTC. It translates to CASLSSLHNEQFF.

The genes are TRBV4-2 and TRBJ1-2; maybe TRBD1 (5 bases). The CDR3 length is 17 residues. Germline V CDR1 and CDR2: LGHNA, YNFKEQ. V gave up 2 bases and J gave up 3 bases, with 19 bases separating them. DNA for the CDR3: TGTGCCAGCAGCCAACCCGGGGGACGGACCACCGACTATGGCTACACCTTC. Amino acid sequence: CASSQPGGRTTDYGYTF.

In DNA, the CDR3 is TGTGCCAGCAGCCGTGAGGGACAGGGATACTATAGGCAGTTCTTC. Encoded protein: CASSREGQGYYRQFF. The V gene is TRBV7-3, the J gene TRBJ2-1; TRBD1 matches 9 bases. This CDR3 comprises 15 residues. The V and J ends lost 5 bases and 12 bases, in that order; junction bases with no gene match: 14. In germline, CDR1 is SGHTA, CDR2 FQGTGA.

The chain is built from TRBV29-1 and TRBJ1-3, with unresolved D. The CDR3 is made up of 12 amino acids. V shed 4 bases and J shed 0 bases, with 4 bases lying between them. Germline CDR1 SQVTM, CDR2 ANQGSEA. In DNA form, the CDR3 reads TGCAGCGTTGGCGTCTCTGGAAACACCATATATTTT. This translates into CSVGVSGNTIYF.

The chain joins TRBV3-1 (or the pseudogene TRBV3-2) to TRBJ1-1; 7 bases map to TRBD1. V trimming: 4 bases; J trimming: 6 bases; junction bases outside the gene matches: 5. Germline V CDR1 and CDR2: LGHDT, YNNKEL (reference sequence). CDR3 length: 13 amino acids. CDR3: CASSPRTGPEAFF. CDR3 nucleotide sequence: TGTGCCAGCAGCCCCAGGACAGGTCCTGAAGCTTTCTTT.

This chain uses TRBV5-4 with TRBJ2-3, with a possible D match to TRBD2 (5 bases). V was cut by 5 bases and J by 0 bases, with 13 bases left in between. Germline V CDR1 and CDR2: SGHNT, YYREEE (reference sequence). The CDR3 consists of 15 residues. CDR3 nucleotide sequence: TGTGCCAGCAGTCCCGGGATAACTAGCACAGATACGCAGTATTTT. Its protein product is CASSPGITSTDTQYF.